The sequence of this TCR beta chain was determined in a study of T cells in Graves' hyperthyroidism and ophthalmopathy. Researchers amplified the TCR beta CDR3 regions from RNA transcripts. A first-round RT-PCR of the TCR CDR3 used the HTBI primer set. TCRdb reanalysed the multiplex PCR reads using MiXCR and keeps one entry per CDR3 protein. Found here are about 500,000 distinct CDR3 sequences, approximately 14% of them singletons; the top ten hold 15% to 20%. CDR3 length: 17 amino acids. In germline, CDR1 is SEHNR, CDR2 FQNEAQ (reference sequence). Trimming shortened V by 5 bases and J by 7 bases, and 24 bases separated the two germline ends. This clonotype was detected many times. No progression to ophthalmopathy during 18 months of follow-up defined stable disease. Newly diagnosed hyperthyroidism, duration under 2 months, in patients aged 18 to 65.

The sample comprised blood. The clonotype was recovered from a woman under 30 with Graves' hyperthyroidism. This chain uses TRBV7-9 with TRBJ2-1, with TRBD1 as a possible D gene (5 bases). CDR3 sequence reads: CASSRVGRSTPRNEQFF. The CDR3 DNA is TGTGCCAGCAGCCGAGTGGGGCGGTCGACGCCGAGGAATGAGCAGTTCTTC.